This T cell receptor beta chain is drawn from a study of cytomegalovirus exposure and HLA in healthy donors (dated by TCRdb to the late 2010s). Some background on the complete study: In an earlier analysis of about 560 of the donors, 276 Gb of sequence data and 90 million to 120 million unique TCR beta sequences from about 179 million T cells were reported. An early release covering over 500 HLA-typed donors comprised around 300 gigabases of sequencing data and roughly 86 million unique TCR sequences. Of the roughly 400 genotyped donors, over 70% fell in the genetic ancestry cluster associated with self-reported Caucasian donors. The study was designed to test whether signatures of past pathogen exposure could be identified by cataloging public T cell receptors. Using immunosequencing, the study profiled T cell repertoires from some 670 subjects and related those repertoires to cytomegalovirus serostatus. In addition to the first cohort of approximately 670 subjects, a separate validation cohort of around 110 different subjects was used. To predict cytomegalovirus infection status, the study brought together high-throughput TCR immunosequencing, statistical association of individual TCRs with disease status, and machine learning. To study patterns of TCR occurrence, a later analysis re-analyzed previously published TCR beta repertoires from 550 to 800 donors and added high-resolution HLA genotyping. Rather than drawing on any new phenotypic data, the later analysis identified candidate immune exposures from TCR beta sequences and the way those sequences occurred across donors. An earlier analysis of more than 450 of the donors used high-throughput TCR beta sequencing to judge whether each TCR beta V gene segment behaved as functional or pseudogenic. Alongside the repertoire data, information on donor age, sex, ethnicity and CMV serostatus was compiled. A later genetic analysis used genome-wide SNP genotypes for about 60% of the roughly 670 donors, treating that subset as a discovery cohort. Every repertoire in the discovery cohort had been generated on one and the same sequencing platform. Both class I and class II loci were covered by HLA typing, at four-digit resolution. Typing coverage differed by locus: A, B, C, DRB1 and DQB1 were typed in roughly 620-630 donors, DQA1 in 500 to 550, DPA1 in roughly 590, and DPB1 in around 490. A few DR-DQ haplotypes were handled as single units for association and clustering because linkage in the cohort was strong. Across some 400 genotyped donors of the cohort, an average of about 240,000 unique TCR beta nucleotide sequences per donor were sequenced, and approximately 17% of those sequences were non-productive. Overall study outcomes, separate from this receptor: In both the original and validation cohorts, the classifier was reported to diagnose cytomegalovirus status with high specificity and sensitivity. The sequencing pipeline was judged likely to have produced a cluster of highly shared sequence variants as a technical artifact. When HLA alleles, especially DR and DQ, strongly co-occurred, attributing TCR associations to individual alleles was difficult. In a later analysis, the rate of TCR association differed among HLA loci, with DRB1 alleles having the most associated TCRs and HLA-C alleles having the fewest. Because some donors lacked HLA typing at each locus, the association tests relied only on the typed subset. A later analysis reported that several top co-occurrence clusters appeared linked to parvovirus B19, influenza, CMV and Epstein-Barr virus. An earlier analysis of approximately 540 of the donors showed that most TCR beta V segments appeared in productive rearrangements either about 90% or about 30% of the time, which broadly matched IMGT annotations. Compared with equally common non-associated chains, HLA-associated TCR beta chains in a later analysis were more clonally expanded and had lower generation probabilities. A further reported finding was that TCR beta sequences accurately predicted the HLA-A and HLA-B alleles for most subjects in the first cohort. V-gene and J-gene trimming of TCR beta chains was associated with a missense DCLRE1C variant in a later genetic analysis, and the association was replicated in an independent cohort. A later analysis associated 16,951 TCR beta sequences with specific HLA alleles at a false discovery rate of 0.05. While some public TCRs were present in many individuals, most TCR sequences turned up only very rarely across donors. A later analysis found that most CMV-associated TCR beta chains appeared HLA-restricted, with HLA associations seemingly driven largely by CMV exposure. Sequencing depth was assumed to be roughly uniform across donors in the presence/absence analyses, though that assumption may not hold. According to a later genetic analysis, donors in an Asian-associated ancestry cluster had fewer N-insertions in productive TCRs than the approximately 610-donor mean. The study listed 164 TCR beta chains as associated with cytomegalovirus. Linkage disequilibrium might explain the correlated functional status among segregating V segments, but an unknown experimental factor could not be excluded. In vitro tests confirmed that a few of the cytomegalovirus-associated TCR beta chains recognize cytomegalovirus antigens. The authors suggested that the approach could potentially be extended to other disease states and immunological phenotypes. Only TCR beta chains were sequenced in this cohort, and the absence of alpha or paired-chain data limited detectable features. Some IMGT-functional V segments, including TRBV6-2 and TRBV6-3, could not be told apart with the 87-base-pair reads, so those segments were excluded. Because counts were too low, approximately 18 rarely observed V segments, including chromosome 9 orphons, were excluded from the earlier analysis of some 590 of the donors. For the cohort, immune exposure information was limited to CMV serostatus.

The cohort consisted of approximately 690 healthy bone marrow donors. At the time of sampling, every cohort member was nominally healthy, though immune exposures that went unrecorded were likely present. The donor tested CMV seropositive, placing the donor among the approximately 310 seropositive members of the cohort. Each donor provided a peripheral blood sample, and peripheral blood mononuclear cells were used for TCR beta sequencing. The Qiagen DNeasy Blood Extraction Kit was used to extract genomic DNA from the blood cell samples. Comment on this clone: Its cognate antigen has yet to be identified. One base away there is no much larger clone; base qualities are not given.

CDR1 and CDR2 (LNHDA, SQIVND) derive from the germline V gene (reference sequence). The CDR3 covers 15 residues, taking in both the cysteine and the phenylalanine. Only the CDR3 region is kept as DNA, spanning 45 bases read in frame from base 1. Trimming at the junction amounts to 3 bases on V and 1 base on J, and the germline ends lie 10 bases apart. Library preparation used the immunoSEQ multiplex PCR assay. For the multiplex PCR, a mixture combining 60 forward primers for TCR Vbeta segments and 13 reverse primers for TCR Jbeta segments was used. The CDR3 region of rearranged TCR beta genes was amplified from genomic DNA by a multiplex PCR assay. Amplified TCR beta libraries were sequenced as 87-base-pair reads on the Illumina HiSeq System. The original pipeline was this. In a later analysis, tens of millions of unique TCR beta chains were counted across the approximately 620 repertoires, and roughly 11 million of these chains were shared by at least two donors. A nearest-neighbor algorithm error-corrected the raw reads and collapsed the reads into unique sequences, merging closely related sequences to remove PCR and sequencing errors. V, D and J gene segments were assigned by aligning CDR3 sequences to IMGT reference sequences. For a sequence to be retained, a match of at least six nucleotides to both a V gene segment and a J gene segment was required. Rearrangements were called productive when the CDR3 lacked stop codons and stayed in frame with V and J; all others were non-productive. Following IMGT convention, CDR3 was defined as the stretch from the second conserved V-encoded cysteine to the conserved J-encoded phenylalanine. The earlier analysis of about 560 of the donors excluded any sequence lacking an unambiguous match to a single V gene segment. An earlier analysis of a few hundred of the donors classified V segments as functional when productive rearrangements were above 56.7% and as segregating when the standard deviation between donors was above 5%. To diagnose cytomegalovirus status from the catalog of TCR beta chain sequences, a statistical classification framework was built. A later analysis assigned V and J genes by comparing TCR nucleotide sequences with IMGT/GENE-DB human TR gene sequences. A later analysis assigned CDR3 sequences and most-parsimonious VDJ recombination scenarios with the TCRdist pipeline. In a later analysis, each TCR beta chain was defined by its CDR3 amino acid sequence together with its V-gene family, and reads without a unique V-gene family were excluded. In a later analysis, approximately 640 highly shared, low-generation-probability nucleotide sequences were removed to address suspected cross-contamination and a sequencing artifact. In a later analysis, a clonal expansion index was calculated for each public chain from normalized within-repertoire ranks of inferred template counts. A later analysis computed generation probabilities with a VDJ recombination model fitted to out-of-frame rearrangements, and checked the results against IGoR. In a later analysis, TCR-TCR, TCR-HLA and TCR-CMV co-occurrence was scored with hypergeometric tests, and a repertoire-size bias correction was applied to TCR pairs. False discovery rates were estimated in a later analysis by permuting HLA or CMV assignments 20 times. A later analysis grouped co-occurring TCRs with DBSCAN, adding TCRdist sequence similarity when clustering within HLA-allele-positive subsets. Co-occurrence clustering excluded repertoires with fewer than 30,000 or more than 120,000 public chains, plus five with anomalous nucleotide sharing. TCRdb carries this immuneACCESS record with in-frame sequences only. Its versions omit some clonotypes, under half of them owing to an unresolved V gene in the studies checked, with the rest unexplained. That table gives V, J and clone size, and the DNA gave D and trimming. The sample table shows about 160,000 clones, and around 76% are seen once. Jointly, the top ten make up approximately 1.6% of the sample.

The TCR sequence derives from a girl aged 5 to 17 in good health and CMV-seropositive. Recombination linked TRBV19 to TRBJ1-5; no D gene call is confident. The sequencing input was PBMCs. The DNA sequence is TGTGCCAGTAGTATCGCGGGAGGAAGCAATCAGCCCCAGCATTTT. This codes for CASSIAGGSNQPQHF.